This TCR beta chain is drawn from a study of cytomegalovirus exposure and HLA in healthy donors. Comments on this clone: The antigen remains undetermined.

Study-wide results and limits: The authors excluded some V segments, including TRBV6-2 and TRBV6-3, as indistinguishable. Later analysis revealed greater clonal expansion in HLA-associated TCR beta chains than in equally common others. V- and J-gene trimming of TCR beta was linked (in a later analysis) to a missense DCLRE1C variant. Earlier findings revealed that most TCR beta V segments proved productive either about 90% or about 30% of the time.

Vbeta (60) and Jbeta (13) primers were used in the PCR. Profiling relied on immunoSEQ multiplex PCR, and the TCRdb table lists in-frame clones only, not all of them. The sample holds some 120,000 clones; roughly 72% are singletons and the top ten take under 5%. V was shortened by 1 base and J by 1 base, with 9 bases between the two germline ends. The CDR3 totals 15 residues. Germline loops: CDR1 LNHDA, CDR2 SQIVND (reference sequence). This clonotype originated in a man aged 35 to 55 in good health and CMV-seropositive. This chain connects TRBV19 to TRBJ2-3; TRBD1 might be the D (6 bases). Sequencing used PBMCs. The CDR3, as DNA: TGTGCCAGTAGTATAGCGAGGACAGGCACAGATACGCAGTATTTT. The encoded protein is CASSIARTGTDTQYF.